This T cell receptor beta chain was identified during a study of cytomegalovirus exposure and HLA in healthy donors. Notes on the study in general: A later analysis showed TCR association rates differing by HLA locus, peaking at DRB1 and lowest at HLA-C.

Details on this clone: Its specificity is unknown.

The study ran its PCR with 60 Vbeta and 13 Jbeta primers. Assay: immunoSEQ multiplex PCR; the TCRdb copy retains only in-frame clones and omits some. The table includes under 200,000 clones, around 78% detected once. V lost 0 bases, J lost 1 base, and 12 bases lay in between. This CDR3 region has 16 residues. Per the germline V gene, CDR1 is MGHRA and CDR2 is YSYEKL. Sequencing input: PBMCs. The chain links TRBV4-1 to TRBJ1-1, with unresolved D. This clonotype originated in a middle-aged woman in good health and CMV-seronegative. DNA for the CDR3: TGCGCCAGCAGCCAAGATAAAAAAACGGGGAACACTGAAGCTTTCTTT. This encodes CASSQDKKTGNTEAFF.